This T cell receptor beta chain is drawn from a study of CD8 T cells in Susac syndrome (dated by TCRdb to the late 2010s). About the full investigation: Of the Susac syndrome patients who were sequenced, more than five had clinically active disease and about eight were in clinical remission. At the time of blood withdrawal, Susac syndrome patients were either therapy-naive, taking corticosteroids (with some also receiving IVIg), or on IVIg alone. The study used repertoire sequencing to test whether antigen drove CD8+ T cell activation and differentiation in Susac syndrome.

The investigation overall reported the following: No clonal expansion was detected in the CD4+ T cell repertoire of Susac syndrome patients. The number of individuals in the TCR sequencing and HLA analysis was acknowledged as relatively small.

Peripheral blood CD8+ and CD4+ T cells from healthy donors, Susac syndrome patients and multiple sclerosis patients were profiled using high-throughput TCR beta sequencing. Recently defined diagnostic criteria for definite or probable disease were met by the Susac syndrome patients. CD8+ TEMRA cells were enriched by FACS, while bulk CD8+ and CD4+ T cells were purified by magnetic negative isolation. Blood was collected in EDTA tubes and processed within 24 hours, with PBMCs isolated through density gradient centrifugation. PBMCs intended for TCR sequencing were cryopreserved in liquid nitrogen and thawed later in a water bath at 37 degrees C. The sorted or isolated CD4+, CD8+ and CD8+ TEMRA cells reached a purity of at least 90%. A word on this clonotype: Its antigen remains undetermined. No much larger clone exists at a distance of one base, and base qualities are not known.

RNA was extracted with the RNeasy kit and 0.5 to 1 ug was reverse transcribed using random hexamers. The immunoSEQ multiplex PCR assay, covering 54 Vbeta and 13 Jbeta segments, was used to amplify TCR beta CDR3 regions. To correct PCR amplification bias, a synthetic template baseline was used for both primer optimization and computational correction. On the authors' methods: Only productive sequences were kept, with reads annotated to V, D and J genes according to IMGT and analyzed in immunoSEQ Analyzer. Clonality was computed as one minus Shannon entropy normalized by log2 of the number of productive unique sequences. For each patient and control, public and private clones were evaluated among the 100 most prevalent clones. Clones were defined as Susac-specific if absent from the healthy and MS cohorts, from 900 to 1,300 published viral clones and from other ImmuneACCESS disease sequences. The raw public data were reprocessed by TCRdb itself: fastp quality trimming at Q25, MiXCR clonotype calling, in-frame beta chains only. Rows are combined by CDR3 protein, so each entry shows the most common genes and DNA. These V and J calls rely on TCRdb rather than the paper's analysis. Counted in this sample were hundreds of thousands of distinct CDR3 sequences; about 95% of them appeared once. The ten largest clones represent roughly 0.14% of the sample.

The receptor's source is a human donor with Susac syndrome. The material sequenced was CD4+ T cells from PBMCs.

For the CDR3, the sequence is CASSIKFGQGPYEQYF. The nucleotides read TGTGCCAGTAGTATCAAGTTCGGACAGGGCCCCTACGAGCAGTACTTC. The V gene is TRBV19 and the J gene is TRBJ2-7, with TRBD1 identical over 8 junction bases. For CDR1 and CDR2, the germline V gene (reference sequence) lists LNHDA and SQIVND. The CDR3 has 16 amino acids, counting the end cysteine and phenylalanine. Solely the CDR3 DNA is kept, with 48 bases framed from the first base. V lost 3 bases and J lost 2 bases, and the count of bases not matched to a germline gene is 9.